Presented here are 9 T cell receptor beta chains from one specimen sequenced in a study of blood T cell repertoires in COVID-19. Data came from immunoSEQ multiplex PCR; TCRdb stores just in-frame clones and leaves some out. The sample contains around 100,000 clones, around 90% of which appear only once. Sequencing used peripheral blood. The receptor source for this set is a woman aged 60 to 75 with acute or convalescent COVID-19.

The chain combines TRBV9 with TRBJ2-1, with 10 nucleotides matching TRBD1. Germline V CDR1 and CDR2: SGDLS, YYNGEE. Trimming removed 3 bases from V and 7 bases from J; junction bases left unmatched: 7. This CDR3 has 15 amino acids. The CDR3 here is CASSERQGAWNEQFF. CDR3 coding DNA: TGTGCCAGCAGCGAGCGACAGGGGGCTTGGAATGAGCAGTTCTTC.

The CDR3 region has the DNA TGTGCCAGAAGCTTAGTGGTTCGGGGGGGCGGCGGGAGTAGGTACGAGCAGTACTTC. As protein: CARSLVVRGGGGSRYEQYF. The genes are TRBV7-5 and TRBJ2-7; the D call of TRBD2 is as the table states it, not checked on the DNA. TRBV7-5 is recorded as a pseudogene. The CDR3 consists of 19 residues.

The rearrangement links TRBV4-1 to TRBJ2-3; 7 bases are shared with TRBD1. The CDR3 is 14 amino acids. J was trimmed by 3 bases and V by 3 bases; bases with no gene match: 3. Looked up from germline, CDR1 is MGHRA and CDR2 is YSYEKL. The CDR3 coding sequence is TGCGCCAGCAGCCATCCGGGACAGACAGATACGCAGTATTTT. Protein sequence: CASSHPGQTDTQYF.

The rearrangement links TRBV2 to TRBJ1-1; D unresolved. Germline V gives CDR1 SNHLY, CDR2 FYNNEI. The CDR3 has 14 residues. Deletions cut 3 bases from V and 5 bases from J, with 13 bases between. The CDR3 reads CASSEAQRKTEAFF. In nucleotides, the CDR3 is TGTGCCAGCAGTGAGGCCCAGAGGAAAACTGAAGCTTTCTTT.

The chain recombines TRBV27 with TRBJ1-2; D remains ambiguous. Trimming took 3 bases from V and 2 from J, leaving 13 bases between them. The CDR3 is 15 residues long. Germline CDR1 MNHEY, CDR2 SMNVEV (reference sequence). DNA of the CDR3: TGTGCCAGCAGTTTTTCCTTCAGTTCGAACTATGGCTACACCTTC. Its protein product is CASSFSFSSNYGYTF.

V gene TRBV7-6 combines with J gene TRBJ1-1, with 11 bases that match TRBD1. This CDR3 has 17 residues. Germline lookup yields CDR1 SGHVS and CDR2 FNYEAQ. With 2 bases clipped from V and 4 bases from J, the junction kept 9 bases outside the gene matches. The CDR3 sequence: CASSLQLGTGGITEAFF. DNA for the CDR3: TGTGCCAGCAGCTTACAACTCGGGACAGGGGGTATCACTGAAGCTTTCTTT. The entire variable domain, with the rest obtained from reference TRBV7-6 and TRBJ1-1, is as follows: GAGVSQSPRYKVTKRGQDVALRCDPISGHVSLYWYRQALGQGPEFLTYFNYEAQQDKSGLPNDRFSAERPEGSISTLTIQRTEQRDSAMYRCASSLQLGTGGITEAFFGQGTRLTVV.

This chain links TRBV12-3 or TRBV12-4 with TRBJ1-1; 8 positions agree with TRBD1. The CDR3 has 13 amino acids. J was trimmed by 11 bases and V by 5 bases; bases with no gene match: 10. CDR3 residues: CASSALLRGPAFF. The CDR3 DNA reads TGTGCCAGCAGTGCCCTCCTCAGGGGGCCGGCTTTCTTT.

Only one count was recorded for this clone. V and J are TRBV28 and TRBJ2-1; 10 bases agree with TRBD2. Looked up from germline, CDR1 is MDHEN and CDR2 is SYDVKM. The V segment lost 4 bases and the J segment 9 bases; nucleotides outside the gene matches: 18. The length of the CDR3 is 18 residues. The DNA for the CDR3 is TGTGCCAGCAGTTCCATCGCCCCGAGCTTAGCGGGAGGTTTTGAGCAGTTCTTC. Protein: CASSSIAPSLAGGFEQFF.

The chain has TRBV24-1 and TRBJ1-5; 10 bases are a match to TRBD1. Germline V gives CDR1 KGHDR, CDR2 SFDVKD. J was trimmed by 5 bases and V by 2 bases; bases with no gene match: 2. This CDR3 is 15 amino acids long. CDR3 DNA: TGTGCCACCAGTGATTCAGGACAGGGGGATCAGCCCCAGCATTTT. It translates to CATSDSGQGDQPQHF.